This T cell receptor beta chain was found in a study of T-cell memory formation after mild COVID-19. Only a few counts were recorded for this clonotype. The CDR3 spans 16 residues. V was clipped by 0 bases and J by 0 bases, with 7 bases between them. Germline lookup yields CDR1 SGHRS and CDR2 YFSETQ. MiXCR, run by TCRdb on the 5' RACE reads, gives a single entry per CDR3 protein. The repertoire holds around 180,000 distinct CDR3 sequences, with 16% as singletons. The chain joins TRBV5-1 to TRBJ2-6, with D uncertain. The receptor was isolated from an adult woman who had mild COVID-19 (a few samples of this study predate the infection). Cell type and time point are not known. The sequencing input was PBMCs or a T cell subset sorted from them (not recorded which). The CDR3 DNA reads as TGCGCCAGCAGCTTGGGGGTCCTCTCTGGGGCCAACGTCCTGACTTTC. Amino acid sequence: CASSLGVLSGANVLTF.